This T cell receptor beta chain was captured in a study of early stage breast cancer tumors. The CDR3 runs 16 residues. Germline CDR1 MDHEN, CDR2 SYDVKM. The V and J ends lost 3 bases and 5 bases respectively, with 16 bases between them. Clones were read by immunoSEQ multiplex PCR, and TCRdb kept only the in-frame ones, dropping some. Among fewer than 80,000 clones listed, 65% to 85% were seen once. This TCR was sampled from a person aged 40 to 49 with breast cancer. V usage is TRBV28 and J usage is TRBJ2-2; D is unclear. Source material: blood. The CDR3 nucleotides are TGTGCCAGCAGTTTGATGCTCAAGCGCAAGACCGGGGAGCTGTTTTTT. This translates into CASSLMLKRKTGELFF.